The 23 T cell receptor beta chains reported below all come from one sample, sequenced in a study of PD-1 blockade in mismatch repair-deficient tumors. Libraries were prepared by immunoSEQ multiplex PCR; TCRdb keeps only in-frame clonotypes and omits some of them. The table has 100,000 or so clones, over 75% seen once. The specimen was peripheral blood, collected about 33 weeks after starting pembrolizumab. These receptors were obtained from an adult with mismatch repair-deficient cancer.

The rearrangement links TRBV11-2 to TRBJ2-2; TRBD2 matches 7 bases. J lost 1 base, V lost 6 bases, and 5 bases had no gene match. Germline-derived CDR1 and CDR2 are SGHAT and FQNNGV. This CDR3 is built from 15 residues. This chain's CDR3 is CASRPSSGNTGELFF. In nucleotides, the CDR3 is TGTGCCAGCAGACCGTCTAGCGGGAACACCGGGGAGCTGTTTTTT.

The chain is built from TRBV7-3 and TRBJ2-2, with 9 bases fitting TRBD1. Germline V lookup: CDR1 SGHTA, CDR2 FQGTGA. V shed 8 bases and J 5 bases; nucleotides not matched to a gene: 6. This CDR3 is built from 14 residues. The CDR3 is CASFRGQGTGELFF. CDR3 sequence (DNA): TGTGCCAGCTTCCGGGGACAGGGAACCGGGGAGCTGTTTTTT.

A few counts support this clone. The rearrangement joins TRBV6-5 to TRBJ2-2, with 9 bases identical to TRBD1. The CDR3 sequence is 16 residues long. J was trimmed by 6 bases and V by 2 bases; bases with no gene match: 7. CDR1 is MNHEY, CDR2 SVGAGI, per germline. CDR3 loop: CASSYGNRGLPGELFF. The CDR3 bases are TGTGCCAGCAGTTACGGGAACAGGGGGCTTCCCGGGGAGCTGTTTTTT.

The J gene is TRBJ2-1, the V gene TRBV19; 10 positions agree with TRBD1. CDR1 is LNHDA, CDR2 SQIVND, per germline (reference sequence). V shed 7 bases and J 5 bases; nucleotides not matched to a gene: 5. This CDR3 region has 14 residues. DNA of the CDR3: TGTGCCAGTAAAGGGACAGGGGATCACAATGAGCAGTTCTTC. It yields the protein CASKGTGDHNEQFF.

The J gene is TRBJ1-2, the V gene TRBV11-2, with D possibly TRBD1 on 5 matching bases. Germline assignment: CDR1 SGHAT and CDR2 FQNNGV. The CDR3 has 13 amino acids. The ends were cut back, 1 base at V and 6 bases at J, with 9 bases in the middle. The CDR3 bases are TGTGCCAGCAGCTTAGGGGGAGGGGATGGCTACACCTTC. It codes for CASSLGGGDGYTF.

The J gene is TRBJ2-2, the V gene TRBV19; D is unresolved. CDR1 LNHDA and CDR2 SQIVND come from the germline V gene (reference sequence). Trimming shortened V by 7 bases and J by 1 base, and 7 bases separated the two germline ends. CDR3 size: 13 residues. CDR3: CASKVRNTGELFF. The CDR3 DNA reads TGTGCCAGTAAAGTCCGGAACACCGGGGAGCTGTTTTTT.

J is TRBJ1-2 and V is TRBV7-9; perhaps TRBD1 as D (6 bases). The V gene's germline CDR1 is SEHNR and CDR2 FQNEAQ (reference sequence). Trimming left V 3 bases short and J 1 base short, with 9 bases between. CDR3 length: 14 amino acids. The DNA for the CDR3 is TGTGCCAGCAGCTTGGTGGACAGTAACTATGGCTACACCTTC. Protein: CASSLVDSNYGYTF.

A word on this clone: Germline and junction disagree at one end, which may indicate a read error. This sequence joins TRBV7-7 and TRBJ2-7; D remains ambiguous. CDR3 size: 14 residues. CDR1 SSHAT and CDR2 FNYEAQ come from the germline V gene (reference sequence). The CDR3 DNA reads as TGTGCTAGCAGCTTGGGGAAGGGAAGGCACGAGCAGTACTTC. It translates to CASSLGKGRHEQYF.

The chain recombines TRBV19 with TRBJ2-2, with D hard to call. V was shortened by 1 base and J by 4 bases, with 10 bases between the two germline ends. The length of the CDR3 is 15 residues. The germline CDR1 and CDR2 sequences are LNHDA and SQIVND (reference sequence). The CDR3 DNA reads TGTGCCAGTAGTATAGGATACGTGGGCACCGGGGAGCTGTTTTTT. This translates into CASSIGYVGTGELFF.

DNA of the CDR3: TGTGCCAGTAGTATAGCAGGGGCTGGAAACACCATATATTTT. Encoded protein: CASSIAGAGNTIYF. This chain links TRBV19 with TRBJ1-3; D possibly corresponds to TRBD1 (6 bases). This CDR3 has 14 amino acids. Trimming stripped 1 base from V and 2 bases from J, with 6 bases between. Per the germline V gene, CDR1 is LNHDA and CDR2 is SQIVND (reference sequence).

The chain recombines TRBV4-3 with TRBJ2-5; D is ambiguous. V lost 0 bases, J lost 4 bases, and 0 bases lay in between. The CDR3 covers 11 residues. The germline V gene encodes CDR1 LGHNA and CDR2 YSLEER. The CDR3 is CASSQEETQYF. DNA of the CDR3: TGCGCCAGCAGCCAAGAAGAGACCCAGTACTTC.

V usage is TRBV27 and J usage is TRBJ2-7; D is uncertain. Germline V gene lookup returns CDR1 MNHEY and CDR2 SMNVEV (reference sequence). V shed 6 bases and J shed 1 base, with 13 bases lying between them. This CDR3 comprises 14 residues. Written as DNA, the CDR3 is TGTGCCAGCAGAGACTTCTCAAATTCCTACGAGCAGTACTTC. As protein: CASRDFSNSYEQYF.

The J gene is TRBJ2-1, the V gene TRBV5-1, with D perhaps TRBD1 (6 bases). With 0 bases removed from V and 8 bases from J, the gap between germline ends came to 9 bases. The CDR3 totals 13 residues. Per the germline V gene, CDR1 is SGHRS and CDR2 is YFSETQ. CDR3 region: CASSLGRGDEQFF. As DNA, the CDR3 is TGCGCCAGCAGCTTGGGCAGGGGTGATGAGCAGTTCTTC.

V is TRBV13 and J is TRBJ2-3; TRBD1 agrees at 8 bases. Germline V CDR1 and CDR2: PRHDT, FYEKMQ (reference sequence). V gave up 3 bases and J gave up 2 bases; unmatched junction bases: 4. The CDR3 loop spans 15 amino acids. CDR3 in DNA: TGTGCCAGCAGCTTGACAGGGGACAACACAGATACGCAGTATTTT. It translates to CASSLTGDNTDTQYF.

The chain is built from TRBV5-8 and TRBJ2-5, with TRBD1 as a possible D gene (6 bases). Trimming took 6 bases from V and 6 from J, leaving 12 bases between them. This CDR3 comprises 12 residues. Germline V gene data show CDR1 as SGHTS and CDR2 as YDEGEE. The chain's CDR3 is CASNEGVQTQYF. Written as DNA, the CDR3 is TGTGCCAGCAACGAGGGGGTCCAGACCCAGTACTTC. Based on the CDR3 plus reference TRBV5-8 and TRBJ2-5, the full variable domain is EAGVTQSPTHLIKTRGQQATLRCSPISGHTSVYWYQQALGLGLQFLLWYDEGEERNRGNFPPRFSGRQFPNYSSELNVNALELEDSALYLCASNEGVQTQYFGPGTRLLVL.

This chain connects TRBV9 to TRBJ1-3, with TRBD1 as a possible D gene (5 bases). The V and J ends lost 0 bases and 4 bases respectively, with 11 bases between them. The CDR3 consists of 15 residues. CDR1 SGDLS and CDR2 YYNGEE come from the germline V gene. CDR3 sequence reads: CASSVGGVFGNTIYF. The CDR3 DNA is TGTGCCAGCAGCGTAGGAGGGGTCTTCGGAAACACCATATATTTT.

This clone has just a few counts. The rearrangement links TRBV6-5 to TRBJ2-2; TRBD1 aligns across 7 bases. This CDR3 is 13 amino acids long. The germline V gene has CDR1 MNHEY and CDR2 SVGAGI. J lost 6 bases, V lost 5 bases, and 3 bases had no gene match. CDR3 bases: TGTGCCAGCAGTCGACAGGGAGCCGGGGAGCTGTTTTTT. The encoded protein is CASSRQGAGELFF.

The CDR3 region has the DNA TGTGCCAGCAGCCTAGACTCGGGACTTAGGTCCTACGAGCAGTACTTC. This translates into CASSLDSGLRSYEQYF. The V and J genes are TRBV11-1 and TRBJ2-7; weak D call: TRBD2 (6 bases). The CDR3 sequence is 16 residues long. Deletions cut 5 bases from V and 1 base from J, with 18 bases between. Germline loops: CDR1 SGHAT, CDR2 FQDESV (reference sequence).

Written as DNA, the CDR3 is TGTGCCAGCAGCTTACCGTCTCTGACAGGGGCAACTAATGAAAAACTGTTTTTT. Its translation: CASSLPSLTGATNEKLFF. The chain carries TRBV7-9 and TRBJ1-4; TRBD1 matches 8 bases. The CDR3 covers 18 residues. Per the germline V gene, CDR1 is SEHNR and CDR2 is FQNEAQ (reference sequence). Trimming took 2 bases from V and 0 from J; bases not matched to a gene: 8.

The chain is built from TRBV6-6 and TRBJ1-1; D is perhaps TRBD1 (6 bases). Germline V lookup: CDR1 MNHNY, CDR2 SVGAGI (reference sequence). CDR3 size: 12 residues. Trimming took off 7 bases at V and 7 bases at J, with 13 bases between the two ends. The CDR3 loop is CASIQQGNEAFF. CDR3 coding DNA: TGTGCCAGCATCCAACAGGGCAATGAAGCTTTCTTT.

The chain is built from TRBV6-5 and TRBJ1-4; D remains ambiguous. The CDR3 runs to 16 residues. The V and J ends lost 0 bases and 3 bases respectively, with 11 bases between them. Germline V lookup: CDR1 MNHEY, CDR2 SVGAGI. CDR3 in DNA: TGTGCCAGCAGTTACTCGGGCCCCGGGGCTAATGAAAAACTGTTTTTT. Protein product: CASSYSGPGANEKLFF.

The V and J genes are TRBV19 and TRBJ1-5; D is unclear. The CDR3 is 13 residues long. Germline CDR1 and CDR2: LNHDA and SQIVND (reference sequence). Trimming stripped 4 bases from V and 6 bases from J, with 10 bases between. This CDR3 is CASSTQTLQPQHF. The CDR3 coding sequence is TGTGCCAGTAGTACTCAGACACTTCAGCCCCAGCATTTT.

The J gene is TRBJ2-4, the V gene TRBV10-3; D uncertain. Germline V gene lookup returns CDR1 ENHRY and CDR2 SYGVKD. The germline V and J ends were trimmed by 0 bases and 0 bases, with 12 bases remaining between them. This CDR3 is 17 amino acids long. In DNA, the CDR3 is TGTGCCATCAGTGAGTCATTTGGTCAGCTAGCCAAAAACATTCAGTACTTC. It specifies CAISESFGQLAKNIQYF.